This TCR beta chain was retrieved from a study of tumor-infiltrating lymphocytes in primary liver carcinoma. Study background: Patients included men and women of 30 to 69 years.

CDR1 and CDR2 (germline): SGHDT, YYEEEE. This CDR3 has 16 residues. The authors made TCR beta cDNA from 450 to 600 ng total RNA with a constant-region primer. Libraries of TCR beta came from three nested multiplex PCR rounds with slightly modified ARM-PCR. For roughly 10 cycles apiece, the opening two PCR rounds ran with TRBV1-TRBV30 forward primers and a C-beta reverse primer. In TCRdb, the multiplex PCR reads were re-called with MiXCR into one record per CDR3 protein. Among roughly 190,000 distinct CDR3 sequences, 85% were seen once, and the ten largest hold about a sixth. For this clonotype: A read error may produce the germline difference seen at one junction end.

Each 20-30 mg portion of unsorted bulk tissue served as the source for co-extraction of RNA and DNA. Sampling was performed at five separate regions of each tumor. This TCR came from a man between 40 and 49 years old with primary liver carcinoma and hepatitis B virus infection. The sample taken for sequencing was tumor tissue from primary liver carcinoma. This sequence joins TRBV5-6 and TRBJ2-3; 10 positions agree with TRBD2. CDR3 coding DNA: TGTGCCAGCAGCTTCACGGCTAGCGGGAGATCAGATACACAGTATTTT. This codes for CASSFTASGRSDTQYF.